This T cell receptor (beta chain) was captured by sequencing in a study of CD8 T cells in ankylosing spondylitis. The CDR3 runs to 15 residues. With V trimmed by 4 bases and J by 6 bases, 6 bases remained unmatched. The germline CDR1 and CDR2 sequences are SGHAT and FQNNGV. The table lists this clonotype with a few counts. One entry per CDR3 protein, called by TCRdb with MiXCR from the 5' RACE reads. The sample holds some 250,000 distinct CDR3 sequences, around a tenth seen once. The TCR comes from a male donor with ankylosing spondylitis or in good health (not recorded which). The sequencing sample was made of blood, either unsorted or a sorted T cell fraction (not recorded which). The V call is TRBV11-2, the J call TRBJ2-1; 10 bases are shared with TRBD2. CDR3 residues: CASSSPTSGINEQFF. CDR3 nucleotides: TGTGCCAGCAGCTCACCCACTAGCGGGATCAATGAGCAGTTCTTC.